The TCR beta chain described here comes from a study of blood T cell repertoires in COVID-19. Study information: Sites across the United States, Italy and Spain contributed samples from acute and convalescent COVID-19. From T cells, B-cell-depleted T cells, or PBMCs came the material, which was cDNA or gDNA.

Clones were read by immunoSEQ multiplex PCR, and TCRdb kept only the in-frame ones, dropping some. Of under 300,000 clones listed, around 86% are singletons. Ages ranged from roughly 18 to 95 years, with residence in fewer than 25 US areas. Cohorts were based on clinical histories the participants reported. Per germline, CDR1 MDHEN and CDR2 SYDVKM. CDR3 length equals 15 residues. The J segment lost 11 bases and the V segment lost 1 base, leaving 13 bases of the junction unmatched. The source of this sequence is a woman aged 45-59 years who had recovered from COVID-19. The V and J genes are TRBV28 and TRBJ1-1; 7 bases map to TRBD1. Sample: PBMCs or T cells enriched from blood (not recorded which). DNA for the CDR3: TGTGCCAGCAGTTTATTCTTCGGACAGGCGAGTGTTGCTTTCTTT. Residues: CASSLFFGQASVAFF.